Listed below are T cell receptor beta chains from one sample, sequenced in a study of blood T cell repertoires in COVID-19. Sequencing used immunoSEQ multiplex PCR; TCRdb keeps in-frame clones, though not all of them. This sample has some 210,000 clones, with about nine tenths found just once. Sequenced material: peripheral blood. The receptors shown here come from a woman aged 40 to 55 with acute or convalescent COVID-19. Both conserved end residues are part of each CDR3. D genes are given only for firm matches. For some rows the clone size is stated as once, few or many, or as a class when expanded; others skip it.

CDR3nt: TGTGCCAGCAGGGTGGGACAGGGAGTCGCCCAGGTGATGATAGGCTACACCTTC
CDR3aa: CASRVGQGVAQVMIGYTF
d_gene: TRBD1
v_gene: TRBV2
j_gene: TRBJ1-2
abundance: .
len: 18

CDR3nt: TGTGCCACCAGTGACAAAACACTACACACAGGGGGCGCTTGGGATGAGCAGTTCTTC
CDR3aa: CATSDKTLHTGGAWDEQFF
d_gene: TRBD1
v_gene: TRBV24-1
j_gene: TRBJ2-1
abundance: .
len: 19

CDR3nt: TGTGCCAGCAGCTTCCCCCCGGGACAGGGGAATGAAAAACTGTTTTTT
CDR3aa: CASSFPPGQGNEKLFF
d_gene: TRBD1
v_gene: TRBV7-9
j_gene: TRBJ1-4
abundance: .
len: 16

CDR3nt: TGCAGCGTTGAAGGTTGGGGACAGAATAACTATGGCTACACCTTC
CDR3aa: CSVEGWGQNNYGYTF
d_gene: TRBD1
v_gene: TRBV29-1
j_gene: TRBJ1-2
abundance: .
len: 15

CDR3nt: TGCGCCAGCAGTCCCTCCGGGGGGTCCACAGATACGCAGTATTTT
CDR3aa: CASSPSGGSTDTQYF
d_gene: TRBD2
v_gene: TRBV4-1
j_gene: TRBJ2-3
abundance: .
len: 15

CDR3nt: TGTGCCAGCAGTCCAGGGGCAGAGACCCAGTACTTC
CDR3aa: CASSPGAETQYF
d_gene: .
v_gene: TRBV6-6
j_gene: TRBJ2-5
abundance: .
len: 12

CDR3nt: TGCGCCAGCAGCGAGAGCTCCTATAATTCACCCCTCCACTTT
CDR3aa: CASSESSYNSPLHF
d_gene: .
v_gene: TRBV5-1
j_gene: TRBJ1-6
abundance: .
len: 14

CDR3nt: TGTGCCAGCAGTACTAGTTCAGGGTGGGACTCAACTAATGAAAAACTGTTTTTT
CDR3aa: CASSTSSGWDSTNEKLFF
d_gene: .
v_gene: TRBV2
j_gene: TRBJ1-4
abundance: .
len: 18

CDR3nt: TGTGCCAGTAGTACAGACAGATGGAACACTGAAGCTTTCTTT
CDR3aa: CASSTDRWNTEAFF
d_gene: .
v_gene: TRBV19
j_gene: TRBJ1-1
abundance: .
len: 14

CDR3nt: TGTGCCAGCAGTGAACCGTATGGCTACACCTTC
CDR3aa: CASSEPYGYTF
d_gene: .
v_gene: TRBV6-1
j_gene: TRBJ1-2
abundance: .
len: 11

CDR3nt: TGTGCCAGCACTCTTAGCGGGGGGTTCCCGGATGAGCAGTTCTTC
CDR3aa: CASTLSGGFPDEQFF
d_gene: TRBD2
v_gene: TRBV27
j_gene: TRBJ2-1
abundance: .
len: 15

CDR3nt: TGTGCCAGCAGCAAATCCACGACAGGTGGCCATGGCTACACCTTC
CDR3aa: CASSKSTTGGHGYTF
d_gene: .
v_gene: TRBV5-8
j_gene: TRBJ1-2
abundance: few
len: 15

CDR3nt: TGTGCCAGCAGTGAGGCTAGCGGGGGGAGCACAGATACGCAGTATTTT
CDR3aa: CASSEASGGSTDTQYF
d_gene: TRBD2
v_gene: TRBV6-1
j_gene: TRBJ2-3
abundance: .
len: 16

CDR3nt: TGTGCCAGCAGCGTAGCTGAAGCTTTC
CDR3aa: CASSVAEAF
d_gene: .
v_gene: TRBV9
j_gene: TRBJ1-2
abundance: once
len: 9

CDR3nt: TGCAGCGTTCAGGGGGCTAGAGGTGGCTACACCTTC
CDR3aa: CSVQGARGGYTF
d_gene: TRBD1
v_gene: TRBV29-1
j_gene: TRBJ1-2
abundance: .
len: 12

CDR3nt: TGTGCCAGCTCACCAGGGGGGAATCAGCCCCAGCATTTT
CDR3aa: CASSPGGNQPQHF
d_gene: .
v_gene: TRBV18
j_gene: TRBJ1-5
abundance: few
len: 13

CDR3nt: TGCAGCGTTGAAGATGCACAGGGGTTCTATGGCTACACCTTC
CDR3aa: CSVEDAQGFYGYTF
d_gene: TRBD1
v_gene: TRBV29-1
j_gene: TRBJ1-2
abundance: .
len: 14

CDR3nt: TGTGCCACCAAGACAGCTAACTATGGCTACACCTTC
CDR3aa: CATKTANYGYTF
d_gene: .
v_gene: TRBV27
j_gene: TRBJ1-2
abundance: .
len: 12

CDR3nt: TGTGCCAGCAGCGTAGAAAACACTAACTATGGCTACACCTTC
CDR3aa: CASSVENTNYGYTF
d_gene: .
v_gene: TRBV9
j_gene: TRBJ1-2
abundance: .
len: 14

CDR3nt: TGTGCCAGCAGCGTAGGCGGTAGCGGGTACAATGAGCAGTTCTTC
CDR3aa: CASSVGGSGYNEQFF
d_gene: TRBD2
v_gene: TRBV9
j_gene: TRBJ2-1
abundance: .
len: 15

CDR3nt: TGTGCCAGCAGCCCCGGGACTTACAACACCGGGGAGCTGTTTTTT
CDR3aa: CASSPGTYNTGELFF
d_gene: .
v_gene: TRBV7-2
j_gene: TRBJ2-2
abundance: .
len: 15

CDR3nt: TGTGCCGGTAATACCAGGACAGGGTACAATGAGCAGTTCTTC
CDR3aa: CAGNTRTGYNEQFF
d_gene: TRBD1
v_gene: TRBV2
j_gene: TRBJ2-1
abundance: .
len: 14

CDR3nt: TGTGCCAGCACCTGGACAGGGGGTAATTCACCCCTCCACTTT
CDR3aa: CASTWTGGNSPLHF
d_gene: TRBD1
v_gene: TRBV27
j_gene: TRBJ1-6
abundance: .
len: 14

CDR3nt: TGTGCCAGCAGTTACCCCAGAAGTACCGGGGAGCTGTTTTTT
CDR3aa: CASSYPRSTGELFF
d_gene: .
v_gene: TRBV6-2/TRBV6-3
j_gene: TRBJ2-2
abundance: .
len: 14

CDR3nt: TGCGCCAGCAGCTCCGGACTAGCGGGGGATACGCAGTATTTT
CDR3aa: CASSSGLAGDTQYF
d_gene: TRBD2
v_gene: TRBV5-1
j_gene: TRBJ2-3
abundance: .
len: 14

CDR3nt: TGTGCCAGCAGGCCTCTAGCGGGGGGGCCTGTGGTTGAGCAGTTCTTC
CDR3aa: CASRPLAGGPVVEQFF
d_gene: TRBD2
v_gene: TRBV5-4
j_gene: TRBJ2-1
abundance: once
len: 16

CDR3nt: TGCGCCAGCAGCGTACCACAGGGGTCCATCAAGAACACTGAAGCTTTCTTT
CDR3aa: CASSVPQGSIKNTEAFF
d_gene: TRBD1
v_gene: TRBV5-1
j_gene: TRBJ1-1
abundance: .
len: 17